This TCR beta chain was recorded in a study of cytomegalovirus exposure and HLA in healthy donors. Assay used: immunoSEQ multiplex PCR; TCRdb lists only in-frame clones, some missing. The sample records more than 35,000 clones, 85% to 95% being singletons. Overall study findings and caveats: CMV antigen specificity was confirmed in vitro for a few CMV-associated chains. As was reported, the classifier diagnosed cytomegalovirus status with high specificity and sensitivity.

CDR1 is SGHVS, CDR2 FQNEAQ, per germline. CDR3 size: 16 residues. V was pared by 5 bases and J by 0 bases, with 16 bases between. Details on this clone: Its antigen is not known.

Separate from the approximately 670-subject first cohort, the approximately 130-subject validation cohort was the one that the donors belonged to. The chain combines TRBV7-8 with TRBJ2-5; D remains ambiguous. Sequenced sample: PBMCs. The source is a man younger than 30 in good health and CMV-seronegative. In DNA form, the CDR3 reads TGTGCCAGCAGCCGCTTAGACGGAGCCAACCAAGAGACCCAGTACTTC. The encoded protein is CASSRLDGANQETQYF.